This T cell receptor (beta chain) stems from a study of metastatic and nonmetastatic thyroid tumors. Study-level information: The study looked at repertoires side by side in blood and in tumor or nodule tissue from malignant and benign thyroid patients. Study-level findings and limits: Within blood and tumor, benign nodules reportedly had significantly lower TCR beta diversity than malignant thyroid tumors did.

Original processing methods: Clinicopathological groups supplied CDR3 differences that were used to build a distant-metastasis classifier for papillary thyroid cancer. MiXCR was used by TCRdb to re-call the PCR reads. The V and J calls and clone size are TCRdb's, not the authors'. Of roughly 5,200 clones in the sample, 25% to 35% are singletons; the top ten hold roughly 25%. All patients were treatment-naive before thyroid surgery. With respect to this clone: Its antigen is unknown.

This sequence was found in a female donor with papillary thyroid cancer or a benign thyroid nodule (not recorded which). Some clones in this sample may be carry-over from other donors' samples. What was sequenced was adjacent normal tissue.

The CDR3 coding sequence is TGTGCCAGCAGTTTATTCTCCCCGTCCGACACTGAAGCTTTCTTT. The encoded protein is CASSLFSPSDTEAFF. The chain recombines TRBV12-3 or TRBV12-4 with TRBJ1-1; D is unclear. V dropped 2 bases and J dropped 3 bases, with 13 bases sitting between them. CDR3 length: 15 amino acids.